This record concerns one TCR beta chain sequence. Each participant's cohort was designated according to participant-reported clinical history. This record comes from a study of blood T cell repertoires in COVID-19. Study-wide context: Samples taken during acute and convalescent COVID-19 were collected in the United States, Italy and Spain. The analysed material was cDNA or gDNA that came from T cells, B-cell-depleted T cells, or PBMCs.

Germline CDR1 is MGHRA and CDR2 is YSYEKL. There are 13 residues in the CDR3. The V gene lost 0 bases and the J gene lost 13 bases, with 13 bases spanning the gap. Original handling: For nucleated cells, counts were estimated from reference gene primer amplification. Data came from immunoSEQ multiplex PCR; TCRdb stores just in-frame clones and leaves some out. That table is the source of V, J and clone size, and D and trimming were worked out from the DNA. The sample holds roughly 400,000 clones; roughly 89% are singletons and the top ten take about 1.7%. This chain uses TRBV4-1 with TRBJ2-4; maybe TRBD2 (5 bases). The TCR was taken from a young woman who had recovered from COVID-19. Sequenced sample: PBMCs or T cells enriched from blood (not recorded which). The CDR3 spells CASSQDRGSFQYF. The CDR3 region has the DNA TGCGCCAGCAGCCAAGATCGGGGTTCCTTCCAGTACTTC.